This TCR beta chain comes out of a study of blood T cell repertoires in COVID-19. Study-level information: Sites across the United States, Italy and Spain contributed samples from acute and convalescent COVID-19. The analysed material was cDNA or gDNA that came from T cells, B-cell-depleted T cells, or PBMCs.

In the original workflow: It was from reference gene primer amplification that nucleated cell counts were estimated. Profiled with immunoSEQ multiplex PCR; TCRdb holds only in-frame clones, not every one. D and trimming were read from the DNA, whereas the V and J calls and clone size are those reported in that table. The sample lists 120,000 to 150,000 clones; around four fifths were seen once. The CDR3 runs to 16 residues. The germline CDR1 and CDR2 sequences are SNHLY and FYNNEI. The V segment lost 4 bases and the J segment 2 bases; nucleotides outside the gene matches: 8. This rearrangement joins TRBV2 to TRBJ2-1; TRBD2 matches at 7 bases. This clonotype was sampled from a human donor in a cohort sampled during active COVID-19. Specimen: peripheral blood. CDR3 loop: CASSALSGITYNEQFF. The CDR3 nucleotides are TGTGCCAGCAGTGCCCTAAGCGGGATCACCTACAATGAGCAGTTCTTC.